This TCR beta chain was sequenced in a study of blood T cell repertoires in COVID-19. Study as a whole: The cDNA or gDNA used as material had been derived from T cells, B-cell-depleted T cells, or PBMCs.

Cohorts were determined from participant-reported clinical history. Two negative PCRs, clearance, or symptom resolution were required of recovered Cohort 3 donors. The repertoire was sequenced with immunoSEQ multiplex PCR; TCRdb's copy has only in-frame clones and lacks some. Of 150,000 to 200,000 clones in the sample, more than 70% were seen once. This TCR derives from a man between 35 and 55 years old who had recovered from COVID-19. Sequences were obtained from PBMCs or T cells enriched from blood (not recorded which).

The chain's CDR3 is CASSKRVPSGGNTGELFF. The CDR3 DNA follows: TGTGCCAGCAGCAAAAGAGTCCCTAGCGGGGGTAACACCGGGGAGCTGTTTTTT. This rearrangement joins TRBV7-3 to TRBJ2-2, with 10 nucleotides matching TRBD2. CDR3 length: 18 residues. V shed 5 bases and J 2 bases; nucleotides not matched to a gene: 11. The germline gives CDR1 SGHTA, CDR2 FQGTGA.